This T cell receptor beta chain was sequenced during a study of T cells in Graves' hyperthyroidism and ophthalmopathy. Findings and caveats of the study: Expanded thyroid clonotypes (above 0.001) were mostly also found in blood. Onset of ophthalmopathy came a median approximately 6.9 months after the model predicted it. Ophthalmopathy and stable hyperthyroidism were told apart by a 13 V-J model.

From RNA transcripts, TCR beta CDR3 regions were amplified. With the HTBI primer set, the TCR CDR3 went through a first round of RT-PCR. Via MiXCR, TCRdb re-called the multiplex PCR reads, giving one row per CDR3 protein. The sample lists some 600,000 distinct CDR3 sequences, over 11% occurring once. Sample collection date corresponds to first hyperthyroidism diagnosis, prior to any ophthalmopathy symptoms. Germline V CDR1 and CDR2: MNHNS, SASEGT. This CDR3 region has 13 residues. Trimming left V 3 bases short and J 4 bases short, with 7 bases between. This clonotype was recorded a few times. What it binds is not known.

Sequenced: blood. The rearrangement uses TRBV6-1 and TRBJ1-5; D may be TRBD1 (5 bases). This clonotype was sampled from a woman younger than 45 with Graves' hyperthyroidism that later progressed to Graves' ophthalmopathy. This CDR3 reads CASSDQGNQPQHF. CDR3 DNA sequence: TGTGCCAGCAGTGATCAGGGTAATCAGCCCCAGCATTTT.